Listed here is a single T cell receptor beta chain. Antigen: not known. This entry comes from a study of vaccination effects on CD4 cells after COVID-19. Germline V lookup: CDR1 SGHTA, CDR2 FQGNSA. The CDR3 length is 14 residues. The V end lost 4 bases, the J end lost 0 bases, and 6 bases lay between the germline ends. Isolation of CD4+ T cells took place after about 10 days of culture. Here immunoSEQ multiplex PCR was the method, and the copy in TCRdb shows in-frame clones only, minus some. The table lists approximately 37,000 clones, 82% of them singletons. The V gene is TRBV7-2, the J gene TRBJ2-2; unclear D gene. The clonotype was recovered from a human donor who received a COVID-19 vaccine. The starting material was CD4+ T cells from PBMCs cultured without peptide, obtained before COVID-19 vaccination. CDR3 coding DNA: TGTGCCAGCAGCTCGCCCGCGAACACCGGGGAGCTGTTTTTT. This codes for CASSSPANTGELFF.